The text below deals with one TCR beta chain. Its antigen is not yet known. No much larger clone exists at a distance of one base, and base qualities are not known. The data originate from a study of cytomegalovirus exposure and HLA in healthy donors (dated by TCRdb to about 2017). Regarding the research as a whole: An earlier analysis of approximately 640 of the donors reported 250 to 350 Gb of sequence data and 120 million or so unique TCR beta sequences from roughly 180 million T cells. About 300 gigabases of sequencing data and approximately 93 million unique TCR sequences were included in an early release covering 550 to 800 HLA-typed donors. The genetic ancestry cluster associated with self-reported Caucasian donors included over 65% of the approximately 430 genotyped donors. The study aimed to test whether cataloging public T cell receptors could reveal signatures of past pathogen exposure. Using immunosequencing, the study profiled T cell repertoires from 500 to 800 subjects and related those repertoires to cytomegalovirus serostatus. Along with the approximately 620-subject first cohort, a separate validation cohort of over a hundred different subjects was used. To predict cytomegalovirus infection status, the study combined high-throughput TCR immunosequencing, statistical association of individual TCRs with disease status, and machine learning. In a later analysis, previously published TCR beta repertoires from 670 or so donors were re-analyzed and high-resolution HLA genotyping was added so that TCR occurrence patterns could be studied. The later analysis used no new phenotypic data to find candidate immune exposures, relying instead on TCR beta sequences and their occurrence across donors. An earlier analysis of roughly 580 of the donors used high-throughput TCR beta sequencing to judge whether each TCR beta V gene segment behaved as functional or pseudogenic. Donor age, sex, ethnicity and CMV serostatus were collected together with the repertoire data. A later genetic analysis used genome-wide SNP genotypes for about three fifths of the 666 donors, treating that subset as a discovery cohort. Every repertoire in the discovery cohort had been generated on one and the same sequencing platform. Class I and class II HLA loci were covered by the typing at four-digit resolution. The number of typed donors differed by locus: about 629-630 for A, B, C, DRB1 and DQB1; approximately 520 for DQA1; 606 for DPA1; and some 450 for DPB1. Roughly 5 DR-DQ haplotypes were handled as single units for association and clustering, since linkage in the cohort was strong. Among about 360 genotyped donors of the cohort, an average of around 240,000 unique TCR beta nucleotide sequences were sequenced per donor, roughly a sixth of them non-productive.

The cysteine opens and the phenylalanine closes a CDR3 of 15 amino acids. Only the CDR3 DNA stays, 45 bases, in frame from base 1. V has 0 bases trimmed and J has 9 bases trimmed; junction bases matching no gene number 8. CDR1 and CDR2 were assigned from the germline V gene as SGHRS and YFSETQ. The cohort was made up of 650 to 700 healthy bone marrow donors. Cohort members were all nominally healthy when sampled, although unrecorded immune exposures were likely present. The donor was CMV seronegative and belonged to the group of 352 seronegative cohort members. A peripheral blood sample was provided by each donor, and peripheral blood mononuclear cells were used for TCR beta sequencing. Genomic DNA was extracted from the blood cell samples with the Qiagen DNeasy Blood Extraction Kit. What the authors observed across the whole study: According to a later genetic analysis, donors in an Asian-associated ancestry cluster had fewer N-insertions in productive TCRs than the roughly 700-donor mean. In a later analysis, several top co-occurrence clusters were reported to appear linked to parvovirus B19, influenza, CMV and Epstein-Barr virus. Some IMGT-functional V segments, including TRBV6-2 and TRBV6-3, could not be distinguished by the 87-base-pair reads and were therefore excluded. Linkage disequilibrium might explain the correlated functional status among segregating V segments, but an unknown experimental factor could not be ruled out. This cohort had only TCR beta chains sequenced, and the lack of alpha or paired-chain data limited which features could be detected. Strong co-occurrence of HLA alleles, especially DR and DQ, made assigning TCR associations to individual alleles difficult. In vitro tests confirmed that three of the cytomegalovirus-associated TCR beta chains recognize cytomegalovirus antigens. Most TCR sequences were seen in very few donors, while some public TCRs were found in many individuals. Some 15 rarely observed V segments, including chromosome 9 orphons, were excluded from the earlier analysis of just under 600 of the donors because counts were too low. A further reported finding was that TCR beta sequences accurately predicted the HLA-A and HLA-B alleles for most subjects in the first cohort. The sequencing pipeline was judged likely to have produced a cluster of highly shared sequence variants as a technical artifact. An association between a missense DCLRE1C variant and V-gene and J-gene trimming of TCR beta chains was found in a later genetic analysis and replicated in an independent cohort. In a later analysis, some 17,000 TCR beta sequences were associated with specific HLA alleles at a false discovery rate of 0.05. In an earlier analysis of approximately 590 of the donors, most TCR beta V segments appeared in productive rearrangements about 87% or about 30% of the time, broadly matching IMGT annotations. The study gave a list of more than 150 TCR beta chains associated with cytomegalovirus. According to a later analysis, TCR association rates differed among HLA loci, with DRB1 alleles showing the most associated TCRs and HLA-C alleles showing the fewest. Compared with equally common non-associated chains, HLA-associated TCR beta chains in a later analysis were more clonally expanded and had lower generation probabilities. CMV serostatus was the only immune exposure information available for the cohort. Because HLA typing was unavailable for some donors at each locus, only the typed subset was used in association tests. The authors suggested that the approach could potentially be extended to other disease states and immunological phenotypes. In a later analysis, most CMV-associated TCR beta chains were found to appear HLA-restricted, with HLA associations seemingly driven largely by CMV exposure. Cytomegalovirus status was reported to be diagnosed by the classifier with high specificity and sensitivity in both the original and validation cohorts. Presence/absence analyses assumed roughly uniform sequencing depth across donors, an assumption that may not hold.

Libraries were made using the immunoSEQ multiplex PCR assay. For the multiplex PCR, a mixture combining 60 forward primers for TCR Vbeta segments and 13 reverse primers for TCR Jbeta segments was used. The CDR3 region of rearranged TCR beta genes was amplified from genomic DNA by a multiplex PCR assay. The amplified TCR beta libraries were sequenced on the Illumina HiSeq System as 87-base-pair reads. As for the authors' bioinformatics: A later analysis counted about 82 million unique TCR beta chains across the 666 repertoires, and 10 million to 11 million of these chains were shared by at least two donors. To remove PCR and sequencing errors, raw reads were error-corrected and collapsed into unique sequences using a nearest-neighbor algorithm that merged closely related sequences. V, D and J gene segments were assigned by aligning CDR3 sequences to IMGT reference sequences. For a sequence to be retained, a match of at least six nucleotides to both a V gene segment and a J gene segment was required. Rearrangements were called productive when the CDR3 lacked stop codons and stayed in frame with V and J; all others were non-productive. CDR3 was defined according to IMGT convention as the region running from the second conserved V-encoded cysteine to the conserved J-encoded phenylalanine. The earlier analysis of 500 to 750 of the donors excluded any sequence lacking an unambiguous match to a single V gene segment. In an earlier analysis of a few hundred of the donors, a V segment was called functional when productive rearrangements were above 56.7%, and segregating when the standard deviation between donors exceeded 5%. A statistical classification framework was built to diagnose cytomegalovirus status from the catalog of TCR beta chain sequences. In a later analysis, TCR nucleotide sequences were compared against IMGT/GENE-DB human TR gene sequences so that V and J genes could be assigned. In a later analysis, CDR3 sequences and most-parsimonious VDJ recombination scenarios were assigned using the TCRdist pipeline. In a later analysis, each TCR beta chain was defined by its CDR3 amino acid sequence together with its V-gene family, and reads lacking a unique V-gene family were excluded. In a later analysis, 500 to 700 highly shared, low-generation-probability nucleotide sequences were removed to address suspected cross-contamination and a sequencing artifact. In a later analysis, a clonal expansion index was calculated for each public chain from normalized within-repertoire ranks of inferred template counts. A later analysis computed generation probabilities with a VDJ recombination model fitted to out-of-frame rearrangements, and checked the results against IGoR. Hypergeometric tests were used in a later analysis to score TCR-TCR, TCR-HLA and TCR-CMV co-occurrence, with a repertoire-size bias correction applied to the TCR pairs. To estimate false discovery rates, a later analysis permuted the HLA or CMV assignments 20 times. In a later analysis, co-occurring TCRs were grouped with DBSCAN, and TCRdist sequence similarity was added when clustering was performed within HLA-allele-positive subsets. Repertoires with fewer than 30,000 or more than 120,000 public chains were left out of co-occurrence clustering, as were four to six repertoires with anomalous nucleotide sharing. Drawn from immuneACCESS, this table holds only the in-frame rearrangements with V and J called that TCRdb kept. Clones are partly lost; checked studies trace under half to an unresolved V gene and leave the rest unexplained. V, J and clone size derive from that table, while D and trimming were established from the DNA sequence. For this sample there are tens of thousands of clones; roughly two thirds appear just once. Roughly 5.3% of the sample lies in the top ten.

This clonotype was obtained from a man between 45 and 60 years old in good health and CMV-seronegative. Recombination linked TRBV5-1 to TRBJ2-3; TRBD1 fits 9 bases in the junction. Sequenced sample: PBMCs. The DNA is TGCGCCAGCAGCTTGGAGGGACAGGGCCTCCGAACGCAGTATTTT. Its product reads: CASSLEGQGLRTQYF. Beyond the CDR3, the reference TRBV5-1 and TRBJ2-3 genes provide the residues; the full variable domain reads: KAGVTQTPRYLIKTRGQQVTLSCSPISGHRSVSWYQQTPGQGLQFLFEYFSETQRNKGNFPGRFSGRQFSNSRSEMNVSTLELGDSALYLCASSLEGQGLRTQYFGPGTRLTVL.